This record concerns one T cell receptor beta chain sequence. No antigen is known for it. Just one base apart from a much larger clone, this may be a read error. The researchers obtained blood RNA from unsorted whole blood and also extracted germline DNA. HBV chronically infected the treatment-naive patients. The data stem from a study of tumor-infiltrating lymphocytes in primary liver carcinoma. Turning to the study itself: These patients were men and women whose ages were 30 to 69 years. Samples yielded about 3.65 to 8 million productive TCRbeta reads, similar across tissue types. Study-level results: Blood trailed tumors significantly in top-250-clone fraction (p = 0.039).

From 500 ng of total RNA, TCR beta-specific cDNA was reverse-transcribed using a constant-region primer. What produced the TCR beta libraries was three nested multiplex PCR rounds using slightly modified ARM-PCR. TRBV1-TRBV30 forward primers paired with a C-beta reverse primer drove the first two PCR rounds, roughly 10 cycles each. TCRdb passed the multiplex PCR reads through MiXCR, listing each CDR3 protein once. The sample lists approximately 330,000 distinct CDR3 sequences, approximately 65% occurring once. Germline V gene sequence: CDR1 ENHRY, CDR2 SYGVKD. Trimming shortened V by 4 bases and J by 10 bases, and 16 bases separated the two germline ends. The CDR3 is 13 amino acids.

Material for sequencing was peripheral blood. The sequence came from a man aged 40-50 years with primary liver carcinoma and hepatitis B virus infection. This chain joins TRBV10-3 and TRBJ1-1; D is ambiguous. The CDR3 spells CAISGRAHAGAFF. The CDR3 region has the DNA TGTGCCATCAGTGGGCGGGCTCATGCCGGAGCTTTCTTT.